This TCR beta chain was captured in a study of naive and memory T cell subsets. The library had UMIs added by 3' ligation of an oligonucleotide to TCR cDNA. Whole blood, approximately 2.3 ml, came from adult healthy volunteers. The SP2 primer and nested alpha and beta constant region primers amplified ligated cDNA in four rounds. MiXCR, run by TCRdb on the 5' RACE reads, gives a single entry per CDR3 protein. The sample contains over 45,000 distinct CDR3 sequences, over 3.5% of which appear only once. This TCR was sampled from a female donor in good health.

CDR3 sequence (DNA): TGTGCCAGTAGTATAGAGGGGACGCGAAACACTGAAGCTTTCTTT. Protein product: CASSIEGTRNTEAFF. The chain is built from TRBV19 and TRBJ1-1; possible D gene TRBD1, 5 bases. The CDR3 runs to 15 residues. Germline V gene data show CDR1 as LNHDA and CDR2 as SQIVND (reference sequence). V was cut by 0 bases and J by 2 bases, with 10 bases left in between.